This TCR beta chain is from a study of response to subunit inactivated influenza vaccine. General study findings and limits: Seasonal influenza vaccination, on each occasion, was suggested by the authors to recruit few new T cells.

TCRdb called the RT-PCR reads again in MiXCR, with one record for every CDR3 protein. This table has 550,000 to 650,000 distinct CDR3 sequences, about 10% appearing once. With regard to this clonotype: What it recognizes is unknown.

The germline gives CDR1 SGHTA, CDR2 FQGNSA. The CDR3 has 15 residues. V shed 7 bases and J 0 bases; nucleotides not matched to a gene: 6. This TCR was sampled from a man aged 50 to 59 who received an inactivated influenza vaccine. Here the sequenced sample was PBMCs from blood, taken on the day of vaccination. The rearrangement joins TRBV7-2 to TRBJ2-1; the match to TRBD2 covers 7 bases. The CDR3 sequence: CASTRGGSSYNEQFF. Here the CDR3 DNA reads TGTGCCAGCACCCGCGGGGGTAGCTCCTACAATGAGCAGTTCTTC.